This TCR beta chain was recorded in a study of cytomegalovirus exposure and HLA in healthy donors (dated by TCRdb to about 2017). For the study in its entirety: According to a later analysis, the 120 or so validation repertoires were produced on the same platform as the roughly 720 repertoires of the first cohort. The study aimed to test whether signatures of past pathogen exposure could be identified by cataloging public T cell receptors. A separate validation cohort of roughly 110 different subjects was used in addition to the approximately 700-subject first cohort. To predict cytomegalovirus infection status, the study brought together high-throughput TCR immunosequencing, statistical association of individual TCRs with disease status, and machine learning.

V is cut back by 3 bases and J by 10 bases, with 13 bases in the junction unmatched. The CDR3 contains 15 residues, cysteine and phenylalanine counted. Only CDR3 DNA remains: 45 bases, in frame from the first base. CDR1 and CDR2 are read off the germline V gene as KGHSH and LQKENI. Here is what the overall study found, with its caveats: The study gave a list of 150 to 200 TCR beta chains associated with cytomegalovirus. The authors suggested that the approach could potentially be extended to other disease states and immunological phenotypes. The classifier was reported to diagnose cytomegalovirus status with high specificity and sensitivity in both the original and validation cohorts. Across donors, most TCR sequences were observed very rarely, whereas some public TCRs were present in many individuals. In vitro tests confirmed that three of the cytomegalovirus-associated TCR beta chains recognize cytomegalovirus antigens. In a later analysis, TCRs clustered in the first cohort were found to also tend to co-occur in the approximately 120 validation repertoires, with approximately 95% of cluster scores above 0. All 120 or so repertoires were used to score co-occurrence in the validation cohort in a later analysis, because that analysis had no HLA typing for the cohort.

The donors were included in the validation cohort of 90 to 150 subjects, a group kept apart from the roughly 680-subject first cohort. With regard to this clone: This receptor's antigen is unknown. No base qualities exist here, and no much larger clone lies one base off it.

The library was generated by the immunoSEQ multiplex PCR assay. On the authors' methods: To diagnose cytomegalovirus status from the catalog of TCR beta chain sequences, a statistical classification framework was built. TCRdb took this table from immuneACCESS and kept in-frame rearrangements with V and J called. Such tables lack part of the clones; where checked against another copy, unresolved V genes explain under half of the gap, and the rest is unexplained. The V and J calls and clone size come from that table; D and trimming were worked out from the DNA. The sample table shows some 86,000 clones, and over 85% are seen once. The ten top clones hold less than 4% of the sample.

Sequenced input: PBMCs. The chain is made from TRBV18 and TRBJ1-1; TRBD1 agrees with 8 junctional bases. The clonotype comes from a woman between 25 and 40 years old in good health and CMV-seronegative. The CDR3 corresponds to CASSPRETGVGVAFF. In nucleotide form, the sequence is TGTGCCAGCTCACCGCGGGAGACAGGGGTCGGTGTAGCTTTCTTT. The variable domain in full, with residues beyond the CDR3 obtained from the reference TRBV18 and TRBJ1-1 genes, is NAGVMQNPRHLVRRRGQEARLRCSPMKGHSHVYWYRQLPEEGLKFMVYLQKENIIDESGMPKERFSAEFPKEGPSILRIQQVVRGDSAAYFCASSPRETGVGVAFFGQGTRLTVV.